This T cell receptor beta chain was sequenced during a study of T-cell memory formation after mild COVID-19. Overall study: Largely donor-specific sequence clusters came from a couple of donors. Points from the study as a whole: Day 37-peaking second-wave clones had unconfirmed SARS-CoV-2 specificity.

Points on this clonotype: Its antigen is still unknown.

The germline CDR1 and CDR2 sequences are MGHRA and YSYEKL. This CDR3 has 16 amino acids. Trimming cost V 3 bases and J 0 bases, with 9 bases left between them. Constant-segment primers served in 5'RACE that generated TCR alpha and TCR beta cDNA libraries bearing sample barcodes and UMIs. One entry per CDR3 protein, called by TCRdb with MiXCR from the 5' RACE reads. Of under 600,000 distinct CDR3 sequences listed, less than 25% were seen once; the top ten hold approximately 8.4%. This clonotype originated in an adult woman who had mild COVID-19 (a few samples of this study predate the infection). Cell type and time point are not known. The rearrangement joins TRBV4-1 to TRBJ1-6; D gene ambiguous. The sequencing sample was made of PBMCs or a T cell subset sorted from them (not recorded which). The CDR3 spells CASSQGTSSYNSPLHF. The CDR3 DNA reads as TGCGCCAGCAGCCAGGGCACGAGCTCCTATAATTCACCCCTCCACTTT.